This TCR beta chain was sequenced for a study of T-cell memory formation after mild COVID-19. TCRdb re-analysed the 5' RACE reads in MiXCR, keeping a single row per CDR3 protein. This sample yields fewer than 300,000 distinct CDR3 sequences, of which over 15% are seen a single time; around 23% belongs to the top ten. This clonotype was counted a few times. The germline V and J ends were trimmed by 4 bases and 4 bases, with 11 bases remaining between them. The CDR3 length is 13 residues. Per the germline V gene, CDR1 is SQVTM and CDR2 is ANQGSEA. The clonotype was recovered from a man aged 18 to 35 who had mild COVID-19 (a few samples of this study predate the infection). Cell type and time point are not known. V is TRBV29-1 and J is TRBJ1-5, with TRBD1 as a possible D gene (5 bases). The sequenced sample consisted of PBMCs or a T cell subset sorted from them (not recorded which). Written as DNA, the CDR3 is TGCAGCGTTGGGGGGGACGGGAATCAGCCCCAGCATTTT. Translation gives CSVGGDGNQPQHF.